What follows are 15 T cell receptor beta chains derived from one specimen sequenced in a study of shared clonotypes between healthy human individuals. The protocol was immunoSEQ multiplex PCR, while the TCRdb copy is restricted to in-frame clones and leaves out a portion. The data contain hundreds of thousands of clones, roughly 91% of them seen just once; the ten biggest clones take up around 15%. The sample comprised memory CD8+ T cells sorted from blood. Subset in this sample: CD45RO+ cells pooled with CCR7-negative TemRA cells. All receptors derive from a man aged 18 to 29 in good health.

The V gene is TRBV2, the J gene TRBJ2-5; D not resolved. The CDR3 has 14 amino acids. In germline, CDR1 is SNHLY, CDR2 FYNNEI. The V end was cut by 10 bases, the J end by 0 bases, with 15 bases between. CDR3 amino acids: CAIQTQINQETQYF. Written as DNA, the CDR3 is TGTGCCATCCAGACACAAATCAACCAAGAGACCCAGTACTTC. The complete variable domain, with remaining parts taken from reference TRBV2 and TRBJ2-5, reads EPEVTQTPSHQVTQMGQEVILRCVPISNHLYFYWYRQILGQKVEFLVSFYNNEISEKSEIFDDQFSVERPDGSNFTLKIRSTKLEDSAMYFCAIQTQINQETQYFGPGTRLLVL.

The V and J genes are TRBV11-2 and TRBJ2-2; D not resolved. CDR1 and CDR2 (germline): SGHAT, FQNNGV. The CDR3 loop spans 11 amino acids. Trimming removed 5 bases from V and 4 bases from J, with 2 bases in between. This CDR3 reads CASSTTGELFF. DNA of the CDR3: TGTGCCAGCAGCACCACCGGGGAGCTGTTTTTT.

The chain uses TRBV30 and TRBJ1-2, with D tentatively TRBD1 (5 bases). This CDR3 region has 14 residues. Germline-derived CDR1 and CDR2 are GTSNPN and SVGIG (reference sequence). Between the trimmed V and J ends, which lost 5 bases and 1 base, there was a span of 14 bases. CDR3: CAWGTVQHNYGYTF. The CDR3 DNA sequence: TGTGCCTGGGGGACGGTACAGCATAACTATGGCTACACCTTC.

V usage is TRBV27 and J usage is TRBJ2-4; D is perhaps TRBD2 (7 bases). V was pared by 4 bases and J by 1 base, with 11 bases between. The CDR3 totals 15 residues. In germline, CDR1 is MNHEY, CDR2 SMNVEV (reference sequence). The CDR3 nucleotides read TGTGCCAGCAGTTGGGGGGGCCCCGCCAAAAACATTCAGTACTTC. This translates into CASSWGGPAKNIQYF.

V and J are TRBV5-1 and TRBJ2-7; TRBD1 aligns across 8 bases. There are 14 residues in the CDR3. With V trimmed by 4 bases and J by 3 bases, 6 bases remained unmatched. The germline CDR1 and CDR2 sequences are SGHRS and YFSETQ. The CDR3 DNA follows: TGCGCCAGCAGCAGTTGGGACAGGAACTACGAGCAGTACTTC. Translating it yields CASSSWDRNYEQYF.

This chain links TRBV30 with TRBJ1-3; D not certain. CDR1 and CDR2 from the germline V gene are GTSNPN and SVGIG (reference sequence). V shed 0 bases and J shed 4 bases, with 7 bases lying between them. CDR3 length: 13 residues. CDR3 in amino acids: CAWSVWSGNTIYF. The CDR3 DNA reads as TGTGCCTGGAGTGTGTGGTCCGGAAACACCATATATTTT.

V is TRBV9 and J is TRBJ2-5; D may be TRBD1 or TRBD2 (5 bases each). V shed 4 bases and J shed 2 bases, with 33 bases lying between them. Germline V gene sequence: CDR1 SGDLS, CDR2 YYNGEE. This CDR3 contains 21 residues. The CDR3 bases are TGTGCCAGCAGCCACCCCGGCCGGGGCCCGCTAGTACCTTTTGTTCAAGAGACCCAGTACTTC. This codes for CASSHPGRGPLVPFVQETQYF.

V and J are TRBV5-1 and TRBJ2-7; 9 bases align to TRBD1. J gave up 3 bases and V 4 bases, and 2 bases lay outside the gene matches. The CDR3 consists of 13 residues. Germline V gene sequence: CDR1 SGHRS, CDR2 YFSETQ. The CDR3 protein is CASSRGQGYEQYF. DNA of the CDR3: TGCGCCAGCAGCAGGGGACAGGGCTACGAGCAGTACTTC.

This clone was found once. This chain links TRBV2 with TRBJ1-1; 8 nucleotides match TRBD1. In germline, CDR1 is SNHLY, CDR2 FYNNEI. V shed 1 base, J shed 3 bases, and the junction held 7 bases outside the gene matches. CDR3 length: 16 residues. The CDR3 loop is CASSEGRTGWDTEAFF. The CDR3 region has the DNA TGTGCCAGCAGTGAAGGCCGGACAGGGTGGGACACTGAAGCTTTCTTT.

A note on this clone: An end of the junction does not agree with germline; a read error may underlie this. The chain employs TRBV7-9 and TRBJ2-7, with 9 nucleotides matching TRBD2. CDR1 and CDR2 (germline): SEHNR, FQNEAQ (reference sequence). The CDR3 has 14 amino acids. The CDR3: CASSLAGTTYEQYF. CDR3 DNA sequence: TGTGCCAGCAGCCTAGCGGGGACAACCTACGAGCAGTACTTC.

This chain links TRBV4-1 with TRBJ1-6; 9 bases align to TRBD1. V was clipped by 0 bases and J by 10 bases; unmatched bases: 10. The CDR3 contains 17 residues. Germline V gene sequence: CDR1 MGHRA, CDR2 YSYEKL. CDR3 sequence (DNA): TGCGCCAGCAGCCAAGACGCCTCGGGACAGGGAGAATCACCCCTCCACTTT. It translates to CASSQDASGQGESPLHF.

This clone occurred once. The chain employs TRBV19 and TRBJ1-5, with a tentative D call TRBD1 (6 bases). V was clipped by 4 bases and J by 0 bases, with 10 bases between them. The CDR3 spans 15 residues. Per the germline V gene, CDR1 is LNHDA and CDR2 is SQIVND (reference sequence). CDR3: CASSTRTDSNQPQHF. The CDR3 nucleotides are TGTGCCAGTAGTACCAGGACAGATAGCAATCAGCCCCAGCATTTT.

The rearrangement joins TRBV10-3 to TRBJ2-1; D perhaps matches TRBD1 (6 bases). From germline, CDR1 is ENHRY and CDR2 SYGVKD. Trimming left V 6 bases short and J 2 bases short, with 17 bases between. The CDR3 runs 16 residues. The CDR3 loop reads CAISLQGQETYNEQFF. DNA of the CDR3: TGTGCCATCAGCCTTCAGGGACAAGAGACCTACAATGAGCAGTTCTTC.

V usage is TRBV13 and J usage is TRBJ2-3; D not certain. The germline gives CDR1 PRHDT, CDR2 FYEKMQ (reference sequence). With 3 bases removed from V and 2 bases from J, the gap between germline ends came to 12 bases. This CDR3 has 15 residues. The CDR3, as DNA: TGTGCCAGCAGCTTGGGCGGTAGGGACACAGATACGCAGTATTTT. Its translation: CASSLGGRDTDTQYF. Full variable domain (rest looked up from reference TRBV13 and TRBJ2-3): AAGVIQSPRHLIKEKRETATLKCYPIPRHDTVYWYQQGPGQDPQFLISFYEKMQSDKGSIPDRFSAQQFSDYHSELNMSSLELGDSALYFCASSLGGRDTDTQYFGPGTRLTVL.

The V call is TRBV11-2, the J call TRBJ1-2; D unresolved. The V and J ends lost 8 bases and 0 bases respectively, with 7 bases between them. The CDR3 runs 12 residues. CDR1 and CDR2 from the germline V gene are SGHAT and FQNNGV. The CDR3 loop is CASATTNYGYTF. The CDR3 DNA reads as TGTGCCAGCGCAACCACTAACTATGGCTACACCTTC.